These 24 T cell receptor beta chains share one sample of origin, sequenced in a study of blood T cell repertoires in COVID-19. Produced via immunoSEQ multiplex PCR; TCRdb's table is partial and in-frame only. Among 96,000 or so clones, about 88% were seen once, and the ten largest hold 2.9%. Material: peripheral blood. These TCRs come from a woman of 80 years or more with acute or convalescent COVID-19.

The V gene is TRBV10-2, the J gene TRBJ1-5; weak D call: TRBD1 (5 bases). Between the trimmed V and J ends, which lost 6 bases and 5 bases, there was a span of 14 bases. This CDR3 region has 14 residues. CDR1 WSHSY and CDR2 SAAADI come from the germline V gene. CDR3: CASSDQGEDQPQHF. CDR3 nucleotides: TGCGCCAGCAGCGACCAGGGTGAGGATCAGCCCCAGCATTTT.

The chain links TRBV25-1 to TRBJ2-1; D may be TRBD2 (6 bases). The V end lost 3 bases, the J end lost 6 bases, and 15 bases lay between the germline ends. The length of the CDR3 is 15 residues. Germline loops: CDR1 MGHDK, CDR2 SYGVNS. The CDR3, as DNA: TGTGCCAGCAGTGATACGGGGGAGAAGGTCAATGAGCAGTTCTTC. The encoded protein is CASSDTGEKVNEQFF.

The table lists this clone with a count of one. CDR3 protein: CASSLGDRSNQPQHF. CDR3 DNA sequence: TGTGCCAGCAGCTTAGGGGACAGGAGCAATCAGCCCCAGCATTTT. This chain joins TRBV11-2 and TRBJ1-5, with 8 bases fitting TRBD1. The J segment lost 1 base and the V segment lost 1 base, leaving 0 bases of the junction unmatched. The CDR3 totals 15 residues. Germline assignment: CDR1 SGHAT and CDR2 FQNNGV.

The V and J genes are TRBV27 and TRBJ1-2, with 8 bases fitting TRBD1. The CDR3 is 14 residues long. V was clipped by 3 bases and J by 7 bases; unmatched bases: 7. Germline-derived CDR1 and CDR2 are MNHEY and SMNVEV (reference sequence). The CDR3 nucleotides are TGTGCCAGCAGTTTCAACACCGGGACAGGTGGCTACACCTTC. Protein product: CASSFNTGTGGYTF.

J is TRBJ2-3 and V is TRBV6-1; no clear D. The V gene lost 2 bases and the J gene lost 5 bases, with 11 bases spanning the gap. The CDR3 has 14 residues. Germline loops: CDR1 MNHNS, CDR2 SASEGT. As DNA, the CDR3 is TGTGCCAGCAGTGAATCTAGACTGGAAGATACGCAGTATTTT. Translated, it gives CASSESRLEDTQYF.

The chain uses TRBV28 and TRBJ1-4; a possible D gene is TRBD1 (6 bases). This CDR3 spans 14 amino acids. Trimming removed 4 bases at V and 7 bases at J, with 13 bases between. CDR1 is MDHEN and CDR2 is SYDVKM in the germline V gene. The CDR3, as DNA: TGTGCCAGCAGTTCAGGGGCGGGAGTTGAAAAACTGTTTTTT. Protein sequence: CASSSGAGVEKLFF.

The chain joins TRBV3-1 (or the pseudogene TRBV3-2) to TRBJ1-2; D is perhaps TRBD1 (5 bases). Trimming pared 0 bases from V and 4 bases from J, leaving 9 bases between. The CDR3 is 14 amino acids. Germline V gives CDR1 LGHDT, CDR2 YNNKEL (reference sequence). The CDR3 here is CASSQDREGYGYTF. DNA of the CDR3: TGTGCCAGCAGCCAAGACAGGGAGGGCTATGGCTACACCTTC.

The V gene is TRBV7-6, the J gene TRBJ2-2; 7 bases match TRBD2. CDR1 is SGHVS and CDR2 is FNYEAQ in the germline V gene. The length of the CDR3 is 17 residues. Losses at the gene ends were 0 bases for V and 1 base for J; bases not matched to a gene: 5. DNA of the CDR3: TGTGCCAGCAGCTTAGCAGAGGCGGGGGAGAACACCGGGGAGCTGTTTTTT. As protein: CASSLAEAGENTGELFF.

J is TRBJ1-6 and V is TRBV4-3, with D perhaps TRBD1 (6 bases). CDR3 length: 17 residues. The germline V gene encodes CDR1 LGHNA and CDR2 YSLEER. V was pared by 4 bases and J by 3 bases, with 16 bases between. The CDR3 here is CASSPRGGPGYNSPLHF. The CDR3 region has the DNA TGCGCCAGCAGCCCCAGAGGGGGACCTGGCTATAATTCACCCCTCCACTTT.

The chain carries TRBV18 and TRBJ1-2, with D tentatively TRBD1 (6 bases). The CDR3 is made up of 15 amino acids. Germline-derived CDR1 and CDR2 are KGHSH and LQKENI. Trimming shortened V by 4 bases and J by 3 bases, and 15 bases separated the two germline ends. DNA for the CDR3: TGTGCCAGCTCACTAACGCGACAGGCGGACTATGGCTACACCTTC. This sequence encodes CASSLTRQADYGYTF.

J is TRBJ1-5 and V is TRBV30, with a tentative D call TRBD1 (6 bases). Germline CDR1 and CDR2: GTSNPN and SVGIG (reference sequence). Trimming pared 2 bases from V and 3 bases from J, leaving 20 bases between. This CDR3 is built from 17 residues. CDR3 loop: CAWSLGLGRGFNQPQHF. The CDR3 DNA reads as TGTGCCTGGAGTTTGGGATTGGGCAGGGGATTCAATCAGCCCCAGCATTTT.

This clone was seen many times. The chain links TRBV27 to TRBJ2-1; possibly TRBD1 for D (5 bases). The CDR3 length is 15 residues. V was pared by 2 bases and J by 4 bases, with 12 bases between. Germline-derived CDR1 and CDR2 are MNHEY and SMNVEV (reference sequence). CDR3: CASSLQGGSYNEQFF. The CDR3 nucleotides are TGTGCCAGCAGTTTACAGGGCGGATCATACAATGAGCAGTTCTTC.

The chain couples TRBV4-2 to TRBJ2-2; 7 bases align to TRBD1. The CDR3 loop spans 13 amino acids. Germline-derived CDR1 and CDR2 are LGHNA and YNFKEQ. V shed 3 bases, J shed 6 bases, and the junction held 1 base outside the gene matches. CDR3 amino acids: CASSHTGAGELFF. The CDR3 DNA is TGTGCCAGCAGCCACACAGGGGCCGGGGAGCTGTTTTTT.

The chain recombines TRBV19 with TRBJ2-7; 9 nucleotides agree with TRBD2. The V gene end was trimmed by 4 bases and the J gene end by 0 bases; junction bases not matched to a gene: 7. The CDR3 spans 16 residues. Germline values: CDR1 LNHDA, CDR2 SQIVND (reference sequence). Written as DNA, the CDR3 is TGTGCCAGTAGTACGATAGCGGGGGTGAACTCCTACGAGCAGTACTTC. Encoded protein: CASSTIAGVNSYEQYF.

This clone occurred a few times. This chain joins TRBV9 and TRBJ2-7, with 7 positions matching TRBD1. The CDR3 spans 14 residues. The germline V gene has CDR1 SGDLS and CDR2 YYNGEE. V shed 0 bases, J shed 3 bases, and the junction held 3 bases outside the gene matches. CDR3 DNA: TGTGCCAGCAGCGTAGAATCAGGGGGCTACGAGCAGTACTTC. Translated: CASSVESGGYEQYF. Combining the CDR3 with reference TRBV9 and TRBJ2-7 gives the whole variable domain DSGVTQTPKHLITATGQRVTLRCSPRSGDLSVYWYQQSLDQGLQFLIQYYNGEERAKGNILERFSAQQFPDLHSELNLSSLELGDSALYFCASSVESGGYEQYFGPGTRLTVT.

The V and J genes are TRBV2 and TRBJ2-2; 8 bases are shared with TRBD2. The ends lost 6 bases at V and 1 base at J; junction bases unmatched: 4. Germline-derived CDR1 and CDR2 are SNHLY and FYNNEI. This CDR3 has 15 residues. CDR3 sequence: CASRVAGRNTGELFF. The CDR3, as DNA: TGTGCCAGCAGGGTAGCGGGGAGGAACACCGGGGAGCTGTTTTTT.

The rearrangement uses TRBV5-1 and TRBJ1-4; 8 bases line up with TRBD1. The germline V gene has CDR1 SGHRS and CDR2 YFSETQ. The CDR3 is 16 residues long. V shed 0 bases and J 8 bases; nucleotides not matched to a gene: 9. The DNA for the CDR3 is TGCGCCAGCAGCTTGGGGACAGGGCTAGGAGGGGAAAAACTGTTTTTT. Its translation: CASSLGTGLGGEKLFF.

The chain is built from TRBV19 and TRBJ2-1; TRBD2 is a possible D gene (5 bases). Trimming removed 3 bases from V and 5 bases from J, with 5 bases in between. Germline V CDR1 and CDR2: LNHDA, SQIVND (reference sequence). The CDR3 length is 12 residues. DNA of the CDR3: TGTGCCAGTAGTATGCGGGACAATGAGCAGTTCTTC. It translates to CASSMRDNEQFF.

The CDR3 reads CASSFGGLKTYEQYF. The CDR3 coding sequence is TGTGCCAGCAGCTTTGGGGGACTAAAAACCTACGAGCAGTACTTC. The chain combines TRBV5-4 with TRBJ2-7; 7 nucleotides match TRBD2. The CDR3 loop spans 15 amino acids. Germline assignment: CDR1 SGHNT and CDR2 YYREEE (reference sequence). Trimming cost V 2 bases and J 2 bases; bases outside gene matches: 7.

This clone has just a few counts. The chain recombines TRBV6-5 with TRBJ1-1; D perhaps matches TRBD1 (6 bases). The V end lost 4 bases, the J end lost 1 base, and 13 bases lay between the germline ends. CDR1 MNHEY and CDR2 SVGAGI come from the germline V gene. The CDR3 is 15 residues long. In DNA, the CDR3 is TGTGCCAGCAGTTCTAGACAGGCAACGAACACTGAAGCTTTCTTT. Amino acid sequence: CASSSRQATNTEAFF.

This clone was counted once. This chain links TRBV11-1 with TRBJ1-2; TRBD1 matches 7 bases. The CDR3 length is 15 residues. Germline lookup yields CDR1 SGHAT and CDR2 FQDESV (reference sequence). The trim removed 2 bases at V and 2 bases at J, leaving 5 bases unmatched. The CDR3 coding sequence is TGTGCCAGCAGCTTAAAGCCAGGGGGGAACTATGGCTACACCTTC. Protein product: CASSLKPGGNYGYTF.

The gene calls are TRBV4-3 and TRBJ1-6; D is unclear. V shed 4 bases and J shed 7 bases, with 8 bases lying between them. CDR1 is LGHNA, CDR2 YSLEER, per germline. The CDR3 is 13 amino acids. The CDR3 DNA reads TGCGCCAGCAGCCTCGGGGAGAATTCACCCCTCCACTTT. It yields the protein CASSLGENSPLHF.

The CDR3 sequence: CASSQDRGLLTEAFF. CDR3 sequence (DNA): TGTGCCAGCAGCCAAGATAGAGGGCTTCTGACTGAAGCTTTCTTT. V is TRBV4-2 and J is TRBJ1-1; no clear D gene. Trimming removed 0 bases from V and 5 bases from J, with 13 bases in between. This CDR3 is built from 15 residues. Germline assignment: CDR1 LGHNA and CDR2 YNFKEQ.

The genes are TRBV5-4 and TRBJ1-2; D perhaps matches TRBD1 (6 bases). From germline, CDR1 is SGHNT and CDR2 YYREEE (reference sequence). Trimming left V 3 bases short and J 0 bases short, with 15 bases between. This CDR3 has 16 residues. The CDR3 coding sequence is TGTGCCAGCAGCTCTCCCGACGGGACAACTAACTATGGCTACACCTTC. Translating it yields CASSSPDGTTNYGYTF.